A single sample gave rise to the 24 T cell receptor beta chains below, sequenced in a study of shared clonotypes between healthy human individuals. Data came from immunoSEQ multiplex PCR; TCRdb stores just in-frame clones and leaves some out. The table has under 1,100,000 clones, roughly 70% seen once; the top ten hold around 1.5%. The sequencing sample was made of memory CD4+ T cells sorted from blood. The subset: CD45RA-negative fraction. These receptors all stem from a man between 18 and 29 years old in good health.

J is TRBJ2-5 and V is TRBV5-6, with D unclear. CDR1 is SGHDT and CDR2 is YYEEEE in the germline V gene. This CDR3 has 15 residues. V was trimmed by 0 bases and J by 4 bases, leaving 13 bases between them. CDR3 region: CASSLAGTNRETQYF. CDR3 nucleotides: TGTGCCAGCAGCTTGGCAGGTACCAACCGAGAGACCCAGTACTTC.

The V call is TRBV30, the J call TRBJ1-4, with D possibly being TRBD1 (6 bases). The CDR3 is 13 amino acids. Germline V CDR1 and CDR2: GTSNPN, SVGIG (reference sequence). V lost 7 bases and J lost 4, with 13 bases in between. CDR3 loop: CASPQGDNEKLFF. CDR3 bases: TGTGCCTCCCCACAGGGTGATAATGAAAAACTGTTTTTT.

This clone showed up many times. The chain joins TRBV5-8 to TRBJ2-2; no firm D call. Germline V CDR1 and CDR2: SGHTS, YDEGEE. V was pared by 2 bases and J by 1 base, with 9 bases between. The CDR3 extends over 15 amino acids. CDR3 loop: CASSFVGGNTGELFF. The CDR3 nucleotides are TGTGCCAGCAGCTTTGTGGGCGGGAACACCGGGGAGCTGTTTTTT.

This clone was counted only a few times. In DNA form, the CDR3 reads TGTGCCAGCACCCGGGGGGTCACTGAAGCTTTCTTT. Its protein is CASTRGVTEAFF. This sequence joins TRBV5-6 and TRBJ1-1; a weak D match, TRBD1 (5 bases). Trimming pared 6 bases from V and 4 bases from J, leaving 10 bases between. This CDR3 region has 12 residues. Per germline, CDR1 SGHDT and CDR2 YYEEEE.

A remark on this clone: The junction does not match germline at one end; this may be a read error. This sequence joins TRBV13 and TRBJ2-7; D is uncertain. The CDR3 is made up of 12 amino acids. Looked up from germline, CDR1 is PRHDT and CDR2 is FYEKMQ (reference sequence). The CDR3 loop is CASSLYGYERYF. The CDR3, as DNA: TGTGCCAGCAGCTTATACGGCTACGAGCGGTACTTC. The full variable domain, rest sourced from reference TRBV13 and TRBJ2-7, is AAGVIQSPRHLIKEKRETATLKCYPIPRHDTVYWYQQGPGQDPQFLISFYEKMQSDKGSIPDRFSAQQFSDYHSELNMSSLELGDSALYFCASSLYGYERYFGPGTRLTVT.

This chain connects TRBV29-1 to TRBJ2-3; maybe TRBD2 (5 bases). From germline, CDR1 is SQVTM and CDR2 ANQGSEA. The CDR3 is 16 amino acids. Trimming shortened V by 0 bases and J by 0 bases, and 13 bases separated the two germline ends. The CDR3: CSVEDERRRSTDTQYF. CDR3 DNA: TGCAGCGTTGAAGATGAGCGGCGGCGAAGCACAGATACGCAGTATTTT.

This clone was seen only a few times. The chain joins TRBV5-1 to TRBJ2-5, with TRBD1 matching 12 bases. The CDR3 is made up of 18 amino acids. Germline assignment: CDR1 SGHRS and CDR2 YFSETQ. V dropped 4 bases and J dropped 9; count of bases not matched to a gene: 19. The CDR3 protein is CASSRETTGTGGLGAQYF. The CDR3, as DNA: TGCGCCAGCAGCCGTGAAACGACCGGGACAGGGGGCCTCGGGGCCCAGTACTTC.

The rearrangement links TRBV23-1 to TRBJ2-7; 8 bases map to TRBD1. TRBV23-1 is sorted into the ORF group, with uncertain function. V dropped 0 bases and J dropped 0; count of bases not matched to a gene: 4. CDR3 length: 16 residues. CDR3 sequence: CASSQSRDRYSYEQYF. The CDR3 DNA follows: TGCGCCAGCAGTCAATCGAGGGACAGGTACTCCTACGAGCAGTACTTC.

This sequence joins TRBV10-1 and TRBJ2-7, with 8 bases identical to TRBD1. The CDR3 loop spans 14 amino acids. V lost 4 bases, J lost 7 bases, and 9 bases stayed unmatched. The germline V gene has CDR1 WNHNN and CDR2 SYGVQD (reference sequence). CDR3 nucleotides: TGCGCCAGCAGTGTGACAGGGGCTCAGGGGGAGCAGTACTTC. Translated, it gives CASSVTGAQGEQYF.

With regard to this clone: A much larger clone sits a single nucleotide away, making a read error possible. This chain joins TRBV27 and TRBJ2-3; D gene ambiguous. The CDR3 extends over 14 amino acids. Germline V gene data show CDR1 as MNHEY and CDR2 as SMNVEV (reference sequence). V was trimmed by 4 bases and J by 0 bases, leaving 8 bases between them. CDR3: CASSSETSTDTQYF. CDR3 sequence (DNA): TGTGCCAGCAGTTCCGAGACTAGCACAGATACGCAGTATTTT.

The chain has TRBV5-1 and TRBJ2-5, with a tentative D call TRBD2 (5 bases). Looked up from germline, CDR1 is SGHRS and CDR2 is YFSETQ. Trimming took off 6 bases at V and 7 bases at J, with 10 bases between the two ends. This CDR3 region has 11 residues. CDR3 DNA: TGCGCCAGCACCACCGAGGGGACCCAGTACTTC. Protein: CASTTEGTQYF. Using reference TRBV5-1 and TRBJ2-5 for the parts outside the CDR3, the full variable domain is KAGVTQTPRYLIKTRGQQVTLSCSPISGHRSVSWYQQTPGQGLQFLFEYFSETQRNKGNFPGRFSGRQFSNSRSEMNVSTLELGDSALYLCASTTEGTQYFGPGTRLLVL.

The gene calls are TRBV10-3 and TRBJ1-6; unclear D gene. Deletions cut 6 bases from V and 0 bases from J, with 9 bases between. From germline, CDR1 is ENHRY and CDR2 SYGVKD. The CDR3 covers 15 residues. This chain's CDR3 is CAISGYLSYNSPLHF. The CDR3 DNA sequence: TGTGCCATCAGCGGATATCTCTCCTATAATTCACCCCTCCACTTT.

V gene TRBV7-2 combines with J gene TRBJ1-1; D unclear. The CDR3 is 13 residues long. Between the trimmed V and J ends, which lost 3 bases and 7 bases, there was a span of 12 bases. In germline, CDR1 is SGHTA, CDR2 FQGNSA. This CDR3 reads CASSLDGIGEAFF. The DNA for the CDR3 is TGTGCCAGCAGCTTGGACGGTATAGGTGAAGCTTTCTTT.

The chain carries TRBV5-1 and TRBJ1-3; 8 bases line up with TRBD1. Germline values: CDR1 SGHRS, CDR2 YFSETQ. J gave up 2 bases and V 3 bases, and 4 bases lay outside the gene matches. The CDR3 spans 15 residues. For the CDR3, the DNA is TGCGCCAGCAGCTCGGGACAGGACGCTGGAAACACCATATATTTT. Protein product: CASSSGQDAGNTIYF.

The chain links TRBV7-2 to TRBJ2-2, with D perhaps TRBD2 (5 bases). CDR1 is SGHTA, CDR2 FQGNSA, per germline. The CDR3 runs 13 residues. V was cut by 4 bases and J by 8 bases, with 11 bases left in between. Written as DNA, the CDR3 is TGTGCCAGCAGCTCGCGGGCCTGGGGGGAGCTGTTTTTT. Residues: CASSSRAWGELFF.

As DNA, the CDR3 is TGTGCCAGCAGTGCACAGGGGAAGGATTCACCCCTCCACTTT. Protein: CASSAQGKDSPLHF. The chain uses TRBV6-1 and TRBJ1-6, with 7 bases matching TRBD1. With 4 bases clipped from V and 8 bases from J, the junction kept 5 bases outside the gene matches. Germline-derived CDR1 and CDR2 are MNHNS and SASEGT. The CDR3 is 14 amino acids.

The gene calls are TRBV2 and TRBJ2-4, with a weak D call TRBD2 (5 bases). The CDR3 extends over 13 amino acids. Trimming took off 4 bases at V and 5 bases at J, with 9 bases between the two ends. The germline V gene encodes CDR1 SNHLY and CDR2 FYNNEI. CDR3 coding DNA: TGTGCCAGCAGTGGGTCCGGGGAAAACATTCAGTACTTC. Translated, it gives CASSGSGENIQYF.

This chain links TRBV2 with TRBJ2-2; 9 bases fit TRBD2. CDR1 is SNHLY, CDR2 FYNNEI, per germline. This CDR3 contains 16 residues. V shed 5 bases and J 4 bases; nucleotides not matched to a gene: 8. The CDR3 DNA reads TGTGCCAGCAGTCGGCTAGCGGGGCAACTCACCGGGGAGCTGTTTTTT. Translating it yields CASSRLAGQLTGELFF.

The CDR3 protein is CASRQGKTEAFF. The CDR3 region has the DNA TGTGCCAGCCGACAAGGGAAGACTGAAGCTTTCTTT. The V gene is TRBV18, the J gene TRBJ1-1; D call uncertain. V was cut by 8 bases and J by 5 bases, with 12 bases left in between. This CDR3 has 12 residues. Germline-derived CDR1 and CDR2 are KGHSH and LQKENI. Based on the CDR3 plus reference TRBV18 and TRBJ1-1, the full variable domain is NAGVMQNPRHLVRRRGQEARLRCSPMKGHSHVYWYRQLPEEGLKFMVYLQKENIIDESGMPKERFSAEFPKEGPSILRIQQVVRGDSAAYFCASRQGKTEAFFGQGTRLTVV.

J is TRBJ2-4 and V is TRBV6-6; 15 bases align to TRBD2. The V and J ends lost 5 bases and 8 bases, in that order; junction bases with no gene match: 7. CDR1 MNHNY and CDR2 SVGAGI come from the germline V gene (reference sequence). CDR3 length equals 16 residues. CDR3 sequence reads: CASSHGTSGGRDIQYF. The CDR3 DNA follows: TGTGCCAGCAGTCACGGGACTAGCGGGGGGCGGGACATTCAGTACTTC.

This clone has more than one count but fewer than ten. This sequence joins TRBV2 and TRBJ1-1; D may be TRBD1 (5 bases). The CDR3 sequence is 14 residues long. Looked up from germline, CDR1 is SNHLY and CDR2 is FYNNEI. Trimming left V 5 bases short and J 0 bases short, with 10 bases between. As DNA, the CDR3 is TGTGCCAGCAGTAACCAGGGAATGAACACTGAAGCTTTCTTT. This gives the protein CASSNQGMNTEAFF.

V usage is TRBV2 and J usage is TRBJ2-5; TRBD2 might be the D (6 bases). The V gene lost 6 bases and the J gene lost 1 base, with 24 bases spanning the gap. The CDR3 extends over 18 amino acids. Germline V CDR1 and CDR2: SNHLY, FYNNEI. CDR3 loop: CASSPVGGGRASQETQYF. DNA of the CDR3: TGTGCCAGCAGCCCTGTCGGGGGTGGGCGGGCGAGCCAAGAGACCCAGTACTTC. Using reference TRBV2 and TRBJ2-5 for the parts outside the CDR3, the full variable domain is EPEVTQTPSHQVTQMGQEVILRCVPISNHLYFYWYRQILGQKVEFLVSFYNNEISEKSEIFDDQFSVERPDGSNFTLKIRSTKLEDSAMYFCASSPVGGGRASQETQYFGPGTRLLVL.

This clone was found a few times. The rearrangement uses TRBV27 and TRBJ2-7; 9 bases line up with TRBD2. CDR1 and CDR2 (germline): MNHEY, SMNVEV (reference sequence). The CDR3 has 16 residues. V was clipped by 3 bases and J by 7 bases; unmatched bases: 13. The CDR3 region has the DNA TGTGCCAGCAGTTTTAGCGTTACTAGCGGGCAGGGGGAGCAGTACTTC. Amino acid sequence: CASSFSVTSGQGEQYF.

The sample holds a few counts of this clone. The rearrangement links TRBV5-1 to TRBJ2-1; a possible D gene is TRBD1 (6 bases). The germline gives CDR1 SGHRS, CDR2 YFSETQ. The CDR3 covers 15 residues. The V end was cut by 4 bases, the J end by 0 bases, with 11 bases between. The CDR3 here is CASSIGGNSYNEQFF. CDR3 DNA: TGCGCCAGCAGCATAGGGGGAAACTCCTACAATGAGCAGTTCTTC.